This T cell receptor (beta chain) was found in a study of cytomegalovirus exposure and HLA in healthy donors. There are a few counts of this clone. CDR1 and CDR2 (germline): KGHSH, LQKENI. CDR3 size: 14 residues. Germline trimming cut 5 bases from V and 6 bases from J; bases unmatched to any gene: 7. This PCR relied on a set of 60 Vbeta primers and 13 Jbeta primers. TCRdb keeps only in-frame clones here, not all; method: immunoSEQ multiplex PCR. The table lists some 130,000 clones, around 80% of them singletons. The specimen was PBMCs. The chain has TRBV18 and TRBJ2-7; 10 nucleotides align to TRBD1. The TCR comes from a man aged 25-40 years in good health. In DNA form, the CDR3 reads TGTGCCAGCTCAGCCGGGACAGGGGCCGGCGAGCAGTACTTC. It translates to CASSAGTGAGEQYF. Looking up the rest from reference TRBV18 and TRBJ2-7 gives the full variable domain: NAGVMQNPRHLVRRRGQEARLRCSPMKGHSHVYWYRQLPEEGLKFMVYLQKENIIDESGMPKERFSAEFPKEGPSILRIQQVVRGDSAAYFCASSAGTGAGEQYFGPGTRLTVT.